This T cell receptor beta chain was sequenced in a study of blood T cell repertoires in COVID-19. As for the study in general: The United States, Italy and Spain were the sources of the acute and convalescent COVID-19 samples. Nucleic acid was either cDNA or gDNA, and it came from T cells, B-cell-depleted T cells, or PBMCs.

As processed by the authors: By means of reference gene primer amplification, nucleated cell counts were estimated. Assay: immunoSEQ multiplex PCR; the TCRdb copy retains only in-frame clones and omits some. Clone size and the V and J calls come from that table; the DNA yielded D and trimming. The sample holds 150,000 to 200,000 clones, 80% to 90% seen once. The germline V gene encodes CDR1 SGDLS and CDR2 YYNGEE. CDR3 length: 13 amino acids. Trimming took off 3 bases at V and 4 bases at J, with 8 bases between the two ends. This receptor was identified in a man in his forties or fifties with active or convalescent COVID-19. The rearrangement joins TRBV9 to TRBJ2-1, with D maybe TRBD1 (6 bases). Sequencing was performed on peripheral blood. The CDR3 protein is CASSAGHYNEQFF. The CDR3 DNA sequence: TGTGCCAGCAGCGCGGGACATTACAATGAGCAGTTCTTC.